The clone carrying this T cell receptor (beta chain) was detected ten times or more. This record comes from a study of tumor-infiltrating lymphocytes in primary liver carcinoma. Study background: Treatment of the patients' primary liver carcinoma consisted of surgical resection.

In addition to blood RNA drawn from unsorted whole blood, germline DNA was extracted. With a constant-region primer, TCR beta cDNA was made from approximately 500 ng of total RNA. Slightly modified ARM-PCR with three nested multiplex PCR rounds yielded TCR beta libraries. Forward primers for TRBV1-TRBV30 and a C-beta reverse primer served the first two PCR rounds, at roughly 10 cycles each. Via MiXCR, TCRdb re-called the multiplex PCR reads, giving one row per CDR3 protein. The sample lists approximately 210,000 distinct CDR3 sequences; about 65% were seen once. From germline, CDR1 is ENHRY and CDR2 SYGVKD. This CDR3 is built from 12 residues. Trimming took 3 bases from V and 8 from J, leaving 10 bases between them.

The receptor's source is a woman aged 60 to 75 with primary liver carcinoma and hepatitis B virus infection. Input material: peripheral blood. This chain uses TRBV10-3 with TRBJ1-1; D not resolved. CDR3 region: CAISDPGVEAFF. The DNA for the CDR3 is TGTGCCATCAGTGACCCGGGAGTGGAAGCTTTCTTT.